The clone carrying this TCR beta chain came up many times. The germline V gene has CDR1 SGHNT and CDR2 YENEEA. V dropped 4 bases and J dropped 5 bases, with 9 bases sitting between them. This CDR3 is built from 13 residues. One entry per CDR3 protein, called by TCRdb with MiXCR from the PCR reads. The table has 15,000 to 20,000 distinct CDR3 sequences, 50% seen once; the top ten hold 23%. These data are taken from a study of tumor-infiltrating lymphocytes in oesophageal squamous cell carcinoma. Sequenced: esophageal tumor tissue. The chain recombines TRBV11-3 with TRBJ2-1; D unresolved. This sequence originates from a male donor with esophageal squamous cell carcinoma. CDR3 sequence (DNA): TGTGCCAGCAGCTCGAGCCTCGACAATGAGCAGTTCTTC. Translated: CASSSSLDNEQFF.